The clone carrying this TCR beta chain was detected many times. The antigen is unknown. This sample was included in a study of T cells in Graves' hyperthyroidism and ophthalmopathy. Across the study: Peripheral blood was secured at the point of initial diagnosis, before any treatment. Study-level findings and limits: Researchers found most expanded thyroid clonotypes above 0.001 in blood as well. Through a model of 13 V-J features, ophthalmopathy was separated from stable hyperthyroidism.

This CDR3 is 18 amino acids long. Germline V gives CDR1 DFQATT, CDR2 SNEGSKA (reference sequence). Trimming took off 3 bases at V and 3 bases at J, with 24 bases between the two ends. In patients aged 18 to 65, hyperthyroidism was newly diagnosed, with duration under 2 months. From RNA transcripts, TCR beta CDR3 regions were amplified. With the HTBI primer set, the TCR CDR3 went through a first round of RT-PCR. TCRdb ran MiXCR on the multiplex PCR reads and lists one entry per CDR3 protein. The sample yields 300,000 to 350,000 distinct CDR3 sequences, about 14% seen once. The chain couples TRBV20-1 to TRBJ1-5, with D tentatively TRBD1 (5 bases). The receptor was derived from a woman aged 30 to 39 with Graves' hyperthyroidism. Source material: blood. The CDR3 nucleotides are TGCAGTGCTAGCCCAAACCCCCGGGACGAATGGGACAATCAGCCCCAGCATTTT. As protein: CSASPNPRDEWDNQPQHF.